These 18 T cell receptor beta chains were all obtained from the same sample, sequenced in a study of T-cell reconstitution after alpha-beta-depleted transplantation in children. Unique molecular identifiers featured in how the TCRbeta library was prepared. TCRdb reanalysed the PCR reads using MiXCR and keeps one entry per CDR3 protein. This table holds just under 550,000 distinct CDR3 sequences, 15% to 20% found once. Sequencing used PBMCs from the stem cell graft donor, obtained from the stem cell graft. The receptor source for this set is a human donor who donated a stem cell graft to a child with acute lymphoblastic leukemia.

In this sample, this clonotype turned up many times. The rearrangement joins TRBV6-6 to TRBJ1-2; D uncertain. With 2 bases removed from V and 8 bases from J, the gap between germline ends came to 15 bases. The CDR3 spans 14 residues. Germline V gene sequence: CDR1 MNHNY, CDR2 SVGAGI (reference sequence). CDR3 in amino acids: CASSYLLRDQGYTF. CDR3 DNA sequence: TGTGCCAGCAGTTACCTCCTAAGGGATCAGGGCTACACCTTC.

V is TRBV29-1 and J is TRBJ2-1; 7 bases are a match to TRBD2. Trimming removed 6 bases from V and 2 bases from J; junction bases left unmatched: 7. The germline gives CDR1 SQVTM, CDR2 ANQGSEA. The CDR3 covers 14 residues. The CDR3 nucleotides are TGCAGCGTGTTAGCGGGTCCTACCTACAATGAGCAGTTCTTC. It translates to CSVLAGPTYNEQFF.

V usage is TRBV6-1 and J usage is TRBJ2-7; D remains unclear. Trimming shortened V by 7 bases and J by 1 base, and 11 bases separated the two germline ends. The germline V gene encodes CDR1 MNHNS and CDR2 SASEGT. This CDR3 is built from 13 residues. The CDR3 is CASTKLGSYEQYF. CDR3 DNA sequence: TGTGCCAGCACCAAGCTCGGATCCTACGAGCAGTACTTC.

This clonotype was seen a few times. The gene calls are TRBV7-2 and TRBJ2-7, with no clear D. CDR1 and CDR2 (germline): SGHTA, FQGNSA. This CDR3 is 13 amino acids long. With 5 bases removed from V and 3 bases from J, the gap between germline ends came to 11 bases. This CDR3 reads CASSPDFYYEQYF. CDR3 in DNA: TGTGCCAGCAGCCCAGACTTTTACTACGAGCAGTACTTC.

This clonotype was detected a few times. This chain uses TRBV13 with TRBJ1-2; possible D gene TRBD1, 5 bases. The CDR3 covers 13 residues. Trimming cost V 5 bases and J 2 bases, with 9 bases left between them. Germline CDR1 PRHDT, CDR2 FYEKMQ (reference sequence). Here the CDR3 reads CASSGGLNYGYTF. CDR3 DNA sequence: TGTGCCAGCAGCGGGGGACTGAACTATGGCTACACCTTC.

The gene calls are TRBV10-2 and TRBJ2-1; 11 positions match TRBD2. J was trimmed by 4 bases and V by 5 bases; bases with no gene match: 7. CDR1 WSHSY and CDR2 SAAADI come from the germline V gene. This CDR3 is 16 amino acids long. CDR3 residues: CASSSGLAANYNEQFF. In DNA form, the CDR3 reads TGCGCCAGCAGTTCGGGACTAGCGGCCAATTACAATGAGCAGTTCTTC.

J is TRBJ2-5 and V is TRBV7-9; a weak D match, TRBD2 (6 bases). With 2 bases removed from V and 5 bases from J, the gap between germline ends came to 15 bases. The CDR3 loop spans 15 amino acids. Germline values: CDR1 SEHNR, CDR2 FQNEAQ (reference sequence). CDR3 DNA sequence: TGTGCCAGCAGCTTACTTAGTAGCGGCCGGGAGACCCAGTACTTC. It codes for CASSLLSSGRETQYF.

This clonotype turned up a few times. V gene TRBV7-9 combines with J gene TRBJ2-2, with 12 bases identical to TRBD2. The CDR3 sequence is 15 residues long. Trimming removed 3 bases from V and 7 bases from J; junction bases left unmatched: 3. Germline CDR1 is SEHNR and CDR2 is FQNEAQ (reference sequence). The CDR3 region has the DNA TGTGCCAGCAGCTTGACTAGCGGGAGTGTCGGGGAGCTGTTTTTT. Protein: CASSLTSGSVGELFF.

This chain joins TRBV12-3 or TRBV12-4 and TRBJ2-7; D is undetermined. The CDR3 has 12 amino acids. V gave up 6 bases and J gave up 2 bases, with 8 bases separating them. The CDR3 sequence is CASRSTTYEQYF. In DNA, the CDR3 is TGTGCCAGCAGATCTACAACCTACGAGCAGTACTTC.

This clonotype came up a few times. The genes are TRBV12-3 or TRBV12-4 and TRBJ2-2; D remains unclear. Trimming shortened V by 7 bases and J by 7 bases, and 16 bases separated the two germline ends. This CDR3 has 14 residues. CDR3 sequence (DNA): TGTGCCAGCATTCCCTTACCATCCAGCGGGGAGCTGTTTTTT. This encodes CASIPLPSSGELFF.

This clonotype was seen a handful of times. The chain recombines TRBV7-9 with TRBJ2-1; a weak D match, TRBD1 (6 bases). The V and J ends lost 1 base and 7 bases respectively, with 17 bases between them. Germline-derived CDR1 and CDR2 are SEHNR and FQNEAQ (reference sequence). The length of the CDR3 is 16 residues. CDR3: CASSLGGLRTRNEQFF. The CDR3 DNA reads TGTGCCAGCAGCTTAGGGGGGCTTAGAACGAGGAATGAGCAGTTCTTC.

The rearrangement joins TRBV20-1 to TRBJ2-7, with TRBD2 identical over 11 bases. V gave up 6 bases and J gave up 1 base; unmatched junction bases: 8. Germline V gene lookup returns CDR1 DFQATT and CDR2 SNEGSKA (reference sequence). CDR3 length equals 15 residues. The CDR3 bases are TGCAGTGCAGACGAGACTAGCGGGGCATCCTACGAGCAGTACTTC. Translation gives CSADETSGASYEQYF.

This chain uses TRBV4-1 with TRBJ2-3, with 8 positions matching TRBD2. The CDR3 covers 17 residues. Per germline, CDR1 MGHRA and CDR2 YSYEKL. J lost 2 bases, V lost 1 base, and 8 bases had no gene match. In DNA, the CDR3 is TGCGCCAGCAGCCAAGTGGTGGTTAGCGGGGTCACAGATACGCAGTATTTT. It encodes CASSQVVVSGVTDTQYF.

CDR3 amino acids: CASSFPRDKNIQYF. CDR3 DNA: TGTGCCAGCAGTTTCCCAAGGGACAAAAACATTCAGTACTTC. The rearrangement joins TRBV28 to TRBJ2-4; D is ambiguous. V was shortened by 3 bases and J by 3 bases, with 9 bases between the two germline ends. The CDR3 extends over 14 amino acids. Germline loops: CDR1 MDHEN, CDR2 SYDVKM.

The chain links TRBV7-6 to TRBJ2-7, with 12 bases lining up with TRBD2. V shed 4 bases, J shed 3 bases, and the junction held 4 bases outside the gene matches. This CDR3 is 15 amino acids long. Germline CDR1 SGHVS, CDR2 FNYEAQ. Here the CDR3 reads CASSSGLAGNYEQYF. DNA for the CDR3: TGTGCCAGCAGCTCCGGACTAGCGGGGAACTACGAGCAGTACTTC.

This clonotype was counted a few times. A read error may account for a junction end that differs from germline. V gene TRBV5-1 combines with J gene TRBJ2-5; D gene unclear. Looked up from germline, CDR1 is SGHRS and CDR2 is YFSETQ. The CDR3 is 14 residues long. The CDR3 is CASRLGGNQETQYF. CDR3 in DNA: TGCGCCAGCAGGTTGGGTGGCAACCAAGAGACCCAGTACTTC.

This clonotype came up a few times. This chain joins TRBV3-1 and TRBJ2-2; no clear D. The V gene lost 4 bases and the J gene lost 6 bases, with 12 bases spanning the gap. The CDR3 runs to 14 residues. From germline, CDR1 is LGHDT and CDR2 YNNKEL (reference sequence). Here the CDR3 reads CASSLYRSAGELFF. CDR3 DNA sequence: TGTGCCAGCAGCCTTTACCGGTCGGCCGGGGAGCTGTTTTTT.

This clonotype was seen only a few times. The CDR3 loop is CSATQKSWYQETQYF. The DNA of the CDR3 is TGCAGTGCTACCCAGAAGTCTTGGTACCAAGAGACCCAGTACTTC. J is TRBJ2-5 and V is TRBV20-1; no clear D. V shed 4 bases and J shed 0 bases, with 15 bases lying between them. Germline V gene data show CDR1 as DFQATT and CDR2 as SNEGSKA (reference sequence). The CDR3 runs 15 residues.